This TCR beta chain was retrieved from a study of T cell repertoires in cytomegalovirus infection. Trimming stripped 6 bases from V and 0 bases from J, with 12 bases between. The CDR3 spans 15 residues. Germline V CDR1 and CDR2: MNHNS, SASEGT. TCRdb called the reads again in MiXCR, with one record for every CDR3 protein. This sample carries a few hundred thousand distinct CDR3 sequences, less than 20% of them seen once, and the ten largest clones take 8.7%. The material sequenced was PBMCs. The sequence derives from a human donor in good health (CMV status not recorded). Some clones in this sample may be carry-over from other donors' samples. This rearrangement joins TRBV6-1 to TRBJ1-3; D ambiguous. CDR3 in DNA: TGTGCCAGCAGGAATGCTGGGGTCTCTGGAAACACCATATATTTT. Amino acids: CASRNAGVSGNTIYF.